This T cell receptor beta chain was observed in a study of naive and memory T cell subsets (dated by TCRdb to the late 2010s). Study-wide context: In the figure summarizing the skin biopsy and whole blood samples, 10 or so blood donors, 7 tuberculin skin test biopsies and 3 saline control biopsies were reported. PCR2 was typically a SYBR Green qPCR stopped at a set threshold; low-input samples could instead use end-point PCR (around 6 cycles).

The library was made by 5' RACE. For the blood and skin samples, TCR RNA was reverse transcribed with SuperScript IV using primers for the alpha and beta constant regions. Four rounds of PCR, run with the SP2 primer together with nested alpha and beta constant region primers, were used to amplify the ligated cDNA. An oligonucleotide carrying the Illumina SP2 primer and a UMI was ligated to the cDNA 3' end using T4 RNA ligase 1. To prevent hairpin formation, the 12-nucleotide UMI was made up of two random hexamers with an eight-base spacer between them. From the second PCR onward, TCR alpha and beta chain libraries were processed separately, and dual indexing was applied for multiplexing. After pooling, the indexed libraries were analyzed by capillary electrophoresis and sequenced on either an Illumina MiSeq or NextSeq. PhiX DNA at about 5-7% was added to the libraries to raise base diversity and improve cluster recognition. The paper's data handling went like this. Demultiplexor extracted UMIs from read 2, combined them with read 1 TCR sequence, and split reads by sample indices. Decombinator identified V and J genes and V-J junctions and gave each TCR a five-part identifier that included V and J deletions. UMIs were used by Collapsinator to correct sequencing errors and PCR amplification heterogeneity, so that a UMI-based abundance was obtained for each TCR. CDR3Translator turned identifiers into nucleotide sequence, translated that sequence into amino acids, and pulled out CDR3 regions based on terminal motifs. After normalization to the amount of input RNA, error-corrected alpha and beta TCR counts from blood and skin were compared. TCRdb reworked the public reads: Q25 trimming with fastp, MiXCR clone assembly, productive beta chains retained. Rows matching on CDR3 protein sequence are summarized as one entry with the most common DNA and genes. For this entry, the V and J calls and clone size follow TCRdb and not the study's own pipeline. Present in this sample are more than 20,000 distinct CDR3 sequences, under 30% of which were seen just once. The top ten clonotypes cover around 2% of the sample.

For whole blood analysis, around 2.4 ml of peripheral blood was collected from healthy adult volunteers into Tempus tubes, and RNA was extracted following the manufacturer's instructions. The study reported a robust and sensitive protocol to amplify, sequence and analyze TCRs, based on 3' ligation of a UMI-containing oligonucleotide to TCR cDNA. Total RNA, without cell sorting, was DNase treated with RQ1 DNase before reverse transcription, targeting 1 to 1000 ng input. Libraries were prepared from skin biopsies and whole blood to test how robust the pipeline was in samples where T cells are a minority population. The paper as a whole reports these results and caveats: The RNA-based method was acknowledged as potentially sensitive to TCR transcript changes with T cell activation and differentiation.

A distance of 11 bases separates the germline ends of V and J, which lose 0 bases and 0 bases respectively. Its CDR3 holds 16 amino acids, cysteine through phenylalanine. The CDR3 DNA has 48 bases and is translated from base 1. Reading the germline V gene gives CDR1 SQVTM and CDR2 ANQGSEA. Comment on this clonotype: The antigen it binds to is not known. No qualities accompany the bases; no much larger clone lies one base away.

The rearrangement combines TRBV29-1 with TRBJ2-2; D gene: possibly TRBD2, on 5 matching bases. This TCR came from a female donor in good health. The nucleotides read TGCAGCGTTGAAGATCGGGGAGCGGCGAACACCGGGGAGCTGTTTTTT. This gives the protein CSVEDRGAANTGELFF.